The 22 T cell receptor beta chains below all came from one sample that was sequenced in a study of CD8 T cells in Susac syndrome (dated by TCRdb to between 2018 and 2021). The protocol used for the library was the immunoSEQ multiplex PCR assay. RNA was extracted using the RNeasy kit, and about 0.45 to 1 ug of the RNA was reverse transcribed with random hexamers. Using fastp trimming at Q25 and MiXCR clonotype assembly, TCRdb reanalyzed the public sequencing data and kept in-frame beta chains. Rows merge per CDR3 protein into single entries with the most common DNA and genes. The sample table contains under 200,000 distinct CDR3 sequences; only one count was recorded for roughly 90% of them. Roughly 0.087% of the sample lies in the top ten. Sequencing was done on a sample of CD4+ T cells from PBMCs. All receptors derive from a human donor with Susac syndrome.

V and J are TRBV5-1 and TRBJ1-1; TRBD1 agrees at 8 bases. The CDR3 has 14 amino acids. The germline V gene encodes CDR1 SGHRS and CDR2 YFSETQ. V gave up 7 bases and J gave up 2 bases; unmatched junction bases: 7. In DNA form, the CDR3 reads TGCGCCAGCGAGCTGACAGGGGCAAACACTGAAGCTTTCTTT. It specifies CASELTGANTEAFF.

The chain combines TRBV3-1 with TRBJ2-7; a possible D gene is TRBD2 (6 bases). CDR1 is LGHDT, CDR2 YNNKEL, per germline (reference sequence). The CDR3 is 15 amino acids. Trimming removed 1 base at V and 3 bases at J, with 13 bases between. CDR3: CASSQGGSGVYEQYF. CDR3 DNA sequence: TGTGCCAGCAGCCAAGGAGGATCGGGAGTCTACGAGCAGTACTTC.

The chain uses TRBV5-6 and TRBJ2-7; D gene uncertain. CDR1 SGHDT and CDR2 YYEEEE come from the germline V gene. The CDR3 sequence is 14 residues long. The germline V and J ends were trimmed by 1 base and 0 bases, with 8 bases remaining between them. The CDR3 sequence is CASSLRMGSYEQYF. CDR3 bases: TGTGCCAGCAGCTTGAGGATGGGCTCCTACGAGCAGTACTTC.

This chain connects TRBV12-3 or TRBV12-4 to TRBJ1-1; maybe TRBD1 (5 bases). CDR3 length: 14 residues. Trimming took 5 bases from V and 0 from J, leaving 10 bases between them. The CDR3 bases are TGTGCCAGCAGTGCCGGGACCGTGAACACTGAAGCTTTCTTT. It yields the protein CASSAGTVNTEAFF.

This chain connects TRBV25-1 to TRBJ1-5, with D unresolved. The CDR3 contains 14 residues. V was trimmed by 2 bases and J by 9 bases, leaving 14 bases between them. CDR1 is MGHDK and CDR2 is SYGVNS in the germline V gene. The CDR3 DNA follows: TGTGCCAGCAGTGAAAGGGCCGCTCATCGGCCCCAGCATTTT. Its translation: CASSERAAHRPQHF.

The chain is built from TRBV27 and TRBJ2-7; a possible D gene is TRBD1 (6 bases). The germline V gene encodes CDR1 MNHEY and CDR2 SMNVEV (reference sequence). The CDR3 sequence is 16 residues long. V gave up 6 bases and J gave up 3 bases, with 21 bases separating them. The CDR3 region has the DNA TGTGCCAGCAGAAACACTGCAGGGGTGCACCTCTACGAGCAGTACTTC. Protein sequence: CASRNTAGVHLYEQYF.

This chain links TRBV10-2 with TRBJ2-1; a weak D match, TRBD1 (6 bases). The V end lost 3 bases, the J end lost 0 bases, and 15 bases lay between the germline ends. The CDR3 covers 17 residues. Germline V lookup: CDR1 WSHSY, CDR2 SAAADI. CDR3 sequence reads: CASSDPDSPSSYNEQFF. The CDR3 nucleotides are TGCGCCAGCAGTGACCCGGACAGCCCGAGCTCCTACAATGAGCAGTTCTTC.

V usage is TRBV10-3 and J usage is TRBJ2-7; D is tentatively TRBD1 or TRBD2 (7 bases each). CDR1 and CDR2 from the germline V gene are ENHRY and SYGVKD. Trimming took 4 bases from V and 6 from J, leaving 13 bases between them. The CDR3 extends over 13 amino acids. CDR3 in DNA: TGTGCCATCAGTGGAACAGGGGAGGGCGAGCAGTACTTC. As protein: CAISGTGEGEQYF.

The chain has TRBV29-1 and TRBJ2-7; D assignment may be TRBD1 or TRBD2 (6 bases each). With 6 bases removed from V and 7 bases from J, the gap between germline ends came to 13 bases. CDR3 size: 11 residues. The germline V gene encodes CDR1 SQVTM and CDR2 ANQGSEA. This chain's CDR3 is CSVKQGGEQYF. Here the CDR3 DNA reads TGCAGCGTAAAACAAGGGGGGGAGCAGTACTTC.

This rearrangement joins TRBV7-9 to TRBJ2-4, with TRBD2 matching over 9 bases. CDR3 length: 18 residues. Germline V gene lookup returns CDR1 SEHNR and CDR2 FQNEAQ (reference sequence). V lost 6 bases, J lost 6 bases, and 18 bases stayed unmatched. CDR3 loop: CASSYIGVAGDVGNIQYF. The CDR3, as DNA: TGTGCCAGCAGTTACATTGGGGTAGCGGGAGATGTTGGAAACATTCAGTACTTC. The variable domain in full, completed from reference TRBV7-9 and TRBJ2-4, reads DTGVSQNPRHKITKRGQNVTFRCDPISEHNRLYWYRQTLGQGPEFLTYFQNEAQLEKSRLLSDRFSAERPKGSFSTLEIQRTEQGDSAMYLCASSYIGVAGDVGNIQYFGAGTRLSVL.

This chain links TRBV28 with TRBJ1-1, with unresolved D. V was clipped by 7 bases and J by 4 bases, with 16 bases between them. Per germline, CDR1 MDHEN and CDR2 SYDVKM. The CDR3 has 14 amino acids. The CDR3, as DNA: TGTGCCAGCACCGCAGGTCAGGTTACCACTGAAGCTTTCTTT. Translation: CASTAGQVTTEAFF.

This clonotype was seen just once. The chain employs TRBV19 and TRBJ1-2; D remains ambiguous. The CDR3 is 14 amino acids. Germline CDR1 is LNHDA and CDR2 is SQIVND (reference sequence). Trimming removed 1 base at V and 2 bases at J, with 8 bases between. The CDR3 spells CASSIVQENYGYTF. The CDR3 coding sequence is TGTGCCAGTAGTATAGTACAAGAAAACTATGGCTACACCTTC.

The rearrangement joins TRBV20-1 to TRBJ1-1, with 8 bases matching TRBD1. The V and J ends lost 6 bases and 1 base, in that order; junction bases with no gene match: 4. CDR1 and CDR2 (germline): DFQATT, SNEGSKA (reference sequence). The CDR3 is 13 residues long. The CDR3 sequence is CSARDRPNTEAFF. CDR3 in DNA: TGCAGTGCGAGGGACAGGCCGAACACTGAAGCTTTCTTT.

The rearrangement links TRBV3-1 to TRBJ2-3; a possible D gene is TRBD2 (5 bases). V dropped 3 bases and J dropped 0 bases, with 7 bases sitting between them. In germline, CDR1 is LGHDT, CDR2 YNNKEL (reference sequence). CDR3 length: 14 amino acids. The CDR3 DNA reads TGTGCCAGCAGCCATGGCGGGAGCACAGATACGCAGTATTTT. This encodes CASSHGGSTDTQYF.

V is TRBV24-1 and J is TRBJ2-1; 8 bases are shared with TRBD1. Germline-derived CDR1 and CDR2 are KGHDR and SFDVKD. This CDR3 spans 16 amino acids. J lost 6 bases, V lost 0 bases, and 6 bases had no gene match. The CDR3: CATSDLGQGALNEQFF. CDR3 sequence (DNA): TGTGCCACCAGTGATTTGGGGCAGGGGGCGCTCAATGAGCAGTTCTTC.

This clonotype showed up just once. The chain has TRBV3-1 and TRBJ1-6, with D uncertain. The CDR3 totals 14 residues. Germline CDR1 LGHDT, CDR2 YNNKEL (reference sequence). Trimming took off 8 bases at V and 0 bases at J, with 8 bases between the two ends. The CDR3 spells CASGGSSYNSPLHF. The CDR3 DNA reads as TGTGCCAGCGGCGGGAGCTCCTATAATTCACCCCTCCACTTT.

The CDR3 loop is CASSEHQETQYF. DNA of the CDR3: TGTGCCAGCAGCGAGCACCAAGAGACCCAGTACTTC. The chain carries TRBV7-9 and TRBJ2-5; D ambiguous. The CDR3 has 12 amino acids. V lost 5 bases, J lost 0 bases, and 4 bases lay in between. Germline-derived CDR1 and CDR2 are SEHNR and FQNEAQ (reference sequence).

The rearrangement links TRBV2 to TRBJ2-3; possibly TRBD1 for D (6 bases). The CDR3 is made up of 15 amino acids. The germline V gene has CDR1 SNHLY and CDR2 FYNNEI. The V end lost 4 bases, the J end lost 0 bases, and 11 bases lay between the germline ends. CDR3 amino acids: CASSGQVTSTDTQYF. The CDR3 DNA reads TGTGCCAGCAGTGGACAGGTAACAAGCACAGATACGCAGTATTTT.

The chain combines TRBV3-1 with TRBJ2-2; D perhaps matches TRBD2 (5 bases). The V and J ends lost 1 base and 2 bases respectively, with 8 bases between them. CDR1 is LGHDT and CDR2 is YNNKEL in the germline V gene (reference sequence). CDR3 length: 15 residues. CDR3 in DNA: TGTGCCAGCAGCCAAGTTGGACTCAACACCGGGGAGCTGTTTTTT. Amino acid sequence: CASSQVGLNTGELFF. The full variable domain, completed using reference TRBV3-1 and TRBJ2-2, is DTAVSQTPKYLVTQMGNDKSIKCEQNLGHDTMYWYKQDSKKFLKIMFSYNNKELIINETVPNRFSPKSPDKAHLNLHINSLELGDSAVYFCASSQVGLNTGELFFGEGSRLTVL.

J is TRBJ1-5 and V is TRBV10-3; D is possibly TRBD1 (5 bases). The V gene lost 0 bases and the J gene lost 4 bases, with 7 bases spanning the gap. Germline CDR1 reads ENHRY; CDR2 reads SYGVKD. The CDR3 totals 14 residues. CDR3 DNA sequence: TGTGCCATCAGTGAGTCCAGGGAGAATCAGCCCCAGCATTTT. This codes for CAISESRENQPQHF.

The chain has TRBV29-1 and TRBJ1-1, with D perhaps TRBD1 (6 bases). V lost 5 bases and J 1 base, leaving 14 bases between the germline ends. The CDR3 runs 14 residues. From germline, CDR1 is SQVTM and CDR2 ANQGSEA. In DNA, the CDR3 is TGCAGCGTTCACAGGGATTCCGGGAACACTGAAGCTTTCTTT. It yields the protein CSVHRDSGNTEAFF. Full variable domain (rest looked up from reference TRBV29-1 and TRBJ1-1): SAVISQKPSRDICQRGTSLTIQCQVDSQVTMMFWYRQQPGQSLTLIATANQGSEATYESGFVIDKFPISRPNLTFSTLTVSNMSPEDSSIYLCSVHRDSGNTEAFFGQGTRLTVV.

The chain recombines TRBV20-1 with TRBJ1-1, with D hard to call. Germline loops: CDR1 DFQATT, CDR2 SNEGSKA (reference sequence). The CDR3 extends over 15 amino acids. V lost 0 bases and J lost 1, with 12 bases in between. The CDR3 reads CSAREFVGSNTEAFF. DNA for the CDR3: TGCAGTGCTAGAGAGTTTGTAGGCTCGAACACTGAAGCTTTCTTT.